This is a list of T cell receptor beta chains from one sample in a study of cytomegalovirus exposure and HLA in healthy donors. Here immunoSEQ multiplex PCR was the method, and the copy in TCRdb shows in-frame clones only, minus some. The data show roughly 190,000 clones, with about three quarters seen just once and around 3.1% held by the top ten. Input material: PBMCs. These receptors came from a female donor in good health and CMV-seronegative. The CDR3 runs from the conserved cysteine through the conserved F or W. The order of the fields is clone size, V gene, J gene, CDR3 protein. Where a row states a size, it is once, few, many or the class of an expanded clone; other rows omit it.

clone size: NA; V gene: TRBV29-1; J gene: TRBJ2-7; CDR3 protein: CSAGTDYEQYF
clone size: once; V gene: TRBV19; J gene: TRBJ1-2; CDR3 protein: CASSPTRGRDGYTF
clone size: NA; V gene: TRBV5-6; J gene: TRBJ1-1; CDR3 protein: CASSLGNRNTEAFF
clone size: NA; V gene: TRBV2; J gene: TRBJ2-7; CDR3 protein: CASSHPEGGVPYEQYF
clone size: few; V gene: TRBV29-1; J gene: TRBJ1-4; CDR3 protein: CSVGSRGRYEKLFF
clone size: few; V gene: TRBV5-8; J gene: TRBJ2-7; CDR3 protein: CASSKRQGASRYEQYF
clone size: NA; V gene: TRBV18; J gene: TRBJ1-2; CDR3 protein: CASSPRDGYTF
clone size: NA; V gene: TRBV9; J gene: TRBJ2-7; CDR3 protein: CASSVEGRASGSYEQYF
clone size: NA; V gene: TRBV6-6; J gene: TRBJ1-5; CDR3 protein: CASRIETGNQPQHF
clone size: NA; V gene: TRBV5-1; J gene: TRBJ2-2; CDR3 protein: CASSLFIDRGAGELFF